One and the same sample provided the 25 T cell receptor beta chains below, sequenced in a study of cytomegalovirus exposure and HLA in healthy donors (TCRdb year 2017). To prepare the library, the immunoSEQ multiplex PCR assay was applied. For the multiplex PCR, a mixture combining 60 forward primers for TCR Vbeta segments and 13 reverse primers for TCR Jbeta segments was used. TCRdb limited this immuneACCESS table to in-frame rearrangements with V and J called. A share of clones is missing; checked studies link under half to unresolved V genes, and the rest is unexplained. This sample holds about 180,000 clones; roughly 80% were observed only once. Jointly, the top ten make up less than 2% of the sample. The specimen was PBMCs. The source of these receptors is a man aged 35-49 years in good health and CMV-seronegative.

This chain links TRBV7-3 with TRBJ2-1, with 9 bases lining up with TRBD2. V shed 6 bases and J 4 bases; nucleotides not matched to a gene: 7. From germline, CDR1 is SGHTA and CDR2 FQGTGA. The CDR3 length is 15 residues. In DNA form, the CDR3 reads TGTGCCAGCAGTCTTGTGACTAGCGGATACAATGAGCAGTTCTTC. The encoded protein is CASSLVTSGYNEQFF.

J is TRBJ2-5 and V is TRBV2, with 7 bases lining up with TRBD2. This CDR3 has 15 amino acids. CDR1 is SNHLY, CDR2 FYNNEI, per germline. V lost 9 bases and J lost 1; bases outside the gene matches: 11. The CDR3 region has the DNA TGTGCCAGTGGGAGGGGCAGGGCTAGCCAAGAGACCCAGTACTTC. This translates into CASGRGRASQETQYF.

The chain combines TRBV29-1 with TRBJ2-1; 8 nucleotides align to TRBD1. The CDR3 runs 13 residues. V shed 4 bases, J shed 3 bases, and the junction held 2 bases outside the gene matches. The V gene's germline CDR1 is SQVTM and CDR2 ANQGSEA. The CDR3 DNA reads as TGCAGCGTTGGGGGACAGGTCTACAATGAGCAGTTCTTC. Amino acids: CSVGGQVYNEQFF.

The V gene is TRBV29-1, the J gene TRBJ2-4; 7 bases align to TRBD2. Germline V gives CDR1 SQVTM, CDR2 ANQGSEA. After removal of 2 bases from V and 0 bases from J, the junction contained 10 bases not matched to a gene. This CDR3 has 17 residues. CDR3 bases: TGCAGCGTTGAAAGGGACTGGGGGAGGGGAGCCAAAAACATTCAGTACTTC. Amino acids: CSVERDWGRGAKNIQYF.

For the CDR3, the DNA is TGTGCCATCAGTGCTGGACAGGTAGTTAATGAAAAACTGTTTTTT. The encoded protein is CAISAGQVVNEKLFF. The chain carries TRBV10-3 and TRBJ1-4; 7 nucleotides match TRBD1. Germline V gene sequence: CDR1 ENHRY, CDR2 SYGVKD. The CDR3 has 15 amino acids. V gave up 4 bases and J gave up 4 bases; unmatched junction bases: 6.

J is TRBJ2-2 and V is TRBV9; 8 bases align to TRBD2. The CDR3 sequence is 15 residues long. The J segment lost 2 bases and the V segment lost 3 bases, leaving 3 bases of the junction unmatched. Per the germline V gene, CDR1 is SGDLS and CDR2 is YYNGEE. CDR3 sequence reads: CASSGSGTNTGELFF. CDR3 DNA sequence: TGTGCCAGCAGCGGTAGCGGGACTAACACCGGGGAGCTGTTTTTT.

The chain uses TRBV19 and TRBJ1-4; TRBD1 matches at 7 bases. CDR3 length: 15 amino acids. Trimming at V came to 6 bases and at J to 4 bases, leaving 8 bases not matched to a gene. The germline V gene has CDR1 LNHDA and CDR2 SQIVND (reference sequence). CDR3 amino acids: CASRGLTGINEKLFF. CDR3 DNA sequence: TGTGCCAGTAGGGGACTGACAGGGATTAATGAAAAACTGTTTTTT.

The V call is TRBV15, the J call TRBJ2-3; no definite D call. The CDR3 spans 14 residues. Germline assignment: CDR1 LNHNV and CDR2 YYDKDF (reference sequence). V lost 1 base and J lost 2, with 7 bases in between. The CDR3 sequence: CATSRVGYTDTQYF. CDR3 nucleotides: TGTGCCACCAGCAGAGTGGGCTACACAGATACGCAGTATTTT.

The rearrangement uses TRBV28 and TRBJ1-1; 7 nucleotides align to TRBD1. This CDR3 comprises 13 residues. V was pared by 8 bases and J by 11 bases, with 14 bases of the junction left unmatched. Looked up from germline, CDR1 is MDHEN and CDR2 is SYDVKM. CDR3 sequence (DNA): TGTGCCAGCGACAGGGATATTCTAGGTTCGGCTTTCTTT. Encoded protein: CASDRDILGSAFF.

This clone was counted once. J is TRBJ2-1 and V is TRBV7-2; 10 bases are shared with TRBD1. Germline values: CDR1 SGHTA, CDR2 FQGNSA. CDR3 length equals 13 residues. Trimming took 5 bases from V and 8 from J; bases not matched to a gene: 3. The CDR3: CASSVGTGDEQFF. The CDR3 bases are TGTGCCAGCAGCGTAGGGACAGGGGATGAGCAGTTCTTC.

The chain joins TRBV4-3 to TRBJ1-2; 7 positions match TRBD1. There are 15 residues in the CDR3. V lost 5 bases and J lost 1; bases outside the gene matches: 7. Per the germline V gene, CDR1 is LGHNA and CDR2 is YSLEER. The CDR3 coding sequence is TGCGCCAGCAGCTACCTCCAGGGGGATAACTATGGCTACACCTTC. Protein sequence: CASSYLQGDNYGYTF.

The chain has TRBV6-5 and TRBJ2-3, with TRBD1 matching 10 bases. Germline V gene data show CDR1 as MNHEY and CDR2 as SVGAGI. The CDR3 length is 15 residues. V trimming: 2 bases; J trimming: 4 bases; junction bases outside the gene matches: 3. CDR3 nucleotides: TGTGCCAGCAGTTACCAGGGACAGGGGTCAGATACGCAGTATTTT. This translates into CASSYQGQGSDTQYF.

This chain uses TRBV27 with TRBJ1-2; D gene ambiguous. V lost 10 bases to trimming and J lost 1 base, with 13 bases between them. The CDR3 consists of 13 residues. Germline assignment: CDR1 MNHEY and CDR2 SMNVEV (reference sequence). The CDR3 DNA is TGTGCCACCCGAGCAAGTCTTAACTATGGCTACACCTTC. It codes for CATRASLNYGYTF.

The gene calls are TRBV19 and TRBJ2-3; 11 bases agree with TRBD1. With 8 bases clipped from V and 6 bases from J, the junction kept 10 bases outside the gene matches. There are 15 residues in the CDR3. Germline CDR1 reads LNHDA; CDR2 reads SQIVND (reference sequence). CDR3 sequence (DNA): TGTGCCAGTTTCGGGACAGGGGGACTGTCGGATACGCAGTATTTT. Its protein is CASFGTGGLSDTQYF.

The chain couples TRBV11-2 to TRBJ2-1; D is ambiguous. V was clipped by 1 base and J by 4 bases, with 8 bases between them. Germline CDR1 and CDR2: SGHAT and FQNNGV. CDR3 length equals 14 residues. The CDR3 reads CASSLASLYNEQFF. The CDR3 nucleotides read TGTGCCAGCAGCTTAGCGTCCTTATACAATGAGCAGTTCTTC.

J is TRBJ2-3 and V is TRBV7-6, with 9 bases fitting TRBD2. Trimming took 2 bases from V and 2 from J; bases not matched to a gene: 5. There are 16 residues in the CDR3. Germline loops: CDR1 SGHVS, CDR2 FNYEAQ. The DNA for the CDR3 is TGTGCCAGCAGCTTAAGAACTAGCGGGTTCACAGATACGCAGTATTTT. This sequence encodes CASSLRTSGFTDTQYF.

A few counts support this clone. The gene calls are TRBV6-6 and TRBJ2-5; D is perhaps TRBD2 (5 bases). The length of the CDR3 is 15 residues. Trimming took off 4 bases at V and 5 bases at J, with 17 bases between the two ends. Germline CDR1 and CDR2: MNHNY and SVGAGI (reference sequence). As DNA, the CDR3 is TGTGCCAGCAGTTTATACAGAGGGCGAGGGGAGACCCAGTACTTC. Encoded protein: CASSLYRGRGETQYF.

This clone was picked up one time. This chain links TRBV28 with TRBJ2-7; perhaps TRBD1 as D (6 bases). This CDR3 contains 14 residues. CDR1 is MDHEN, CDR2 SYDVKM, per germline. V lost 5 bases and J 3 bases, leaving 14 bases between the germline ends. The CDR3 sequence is CASSPRQVVYEQYF. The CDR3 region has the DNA TGTGCCAGCAGTCCCCGACAGGTGGTCTACGAGCAGTACTTC.

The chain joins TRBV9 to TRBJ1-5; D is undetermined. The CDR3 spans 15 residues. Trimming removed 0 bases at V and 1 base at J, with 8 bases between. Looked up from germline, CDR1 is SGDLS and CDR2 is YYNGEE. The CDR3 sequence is CASSVGPESNQPQHF. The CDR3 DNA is TGTGCCAGCAGCGTAGGGCCCGAAAGCAATCAGCCCCAGCATTTT.

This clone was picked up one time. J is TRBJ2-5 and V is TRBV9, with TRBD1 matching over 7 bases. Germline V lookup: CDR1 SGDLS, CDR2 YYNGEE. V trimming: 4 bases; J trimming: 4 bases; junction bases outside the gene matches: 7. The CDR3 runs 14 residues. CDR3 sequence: CASSPRQGPETQYF. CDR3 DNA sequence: TGTGCCAGCAGCCCCCGACAGGGCCCAGAGACCCAGTACTTC.

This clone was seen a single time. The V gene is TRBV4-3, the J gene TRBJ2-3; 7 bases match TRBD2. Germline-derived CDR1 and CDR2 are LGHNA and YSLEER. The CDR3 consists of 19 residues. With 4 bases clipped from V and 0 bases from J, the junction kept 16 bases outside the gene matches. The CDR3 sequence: CASSLDLRRLAASTDTQYF. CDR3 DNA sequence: TGCGCCAGCAGCCTCGACCTTCGCCGACTAGCCGCTAGCACAGATACGCAGTATTTT.

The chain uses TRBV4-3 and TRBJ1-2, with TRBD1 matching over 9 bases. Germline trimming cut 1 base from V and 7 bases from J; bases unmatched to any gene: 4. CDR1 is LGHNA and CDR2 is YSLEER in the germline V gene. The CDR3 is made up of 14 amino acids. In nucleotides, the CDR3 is TGCGCCAGCAGCCAAGCCCCGGGACAGGGTGGCTACACCTTC. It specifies CASSQAPGQGGYTF.

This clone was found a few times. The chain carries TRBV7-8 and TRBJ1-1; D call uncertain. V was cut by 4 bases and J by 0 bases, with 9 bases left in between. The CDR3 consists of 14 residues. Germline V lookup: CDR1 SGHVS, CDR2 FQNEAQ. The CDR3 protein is CASSSAPMNTEAFF. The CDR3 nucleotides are TGTGCCAGCAGCTCAGCACCTATGAACACTGAAGCTTTCTTT.

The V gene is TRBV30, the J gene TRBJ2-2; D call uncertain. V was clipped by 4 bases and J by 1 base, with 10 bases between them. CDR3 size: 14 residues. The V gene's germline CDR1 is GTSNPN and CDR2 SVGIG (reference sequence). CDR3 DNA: TGTGCCTGGATGGAGTATAGGAACACCGGGGAGCTGTTTTTT. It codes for CAWMEYRNTGELFF.

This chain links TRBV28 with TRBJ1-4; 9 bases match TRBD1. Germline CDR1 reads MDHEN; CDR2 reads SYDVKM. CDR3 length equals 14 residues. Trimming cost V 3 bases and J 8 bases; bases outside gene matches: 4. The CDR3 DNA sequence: TGTGCCAGCAGTTTGACAGGGGGAAACGAAAAACTGTTTTTT. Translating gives CASSLTGGNEKLFF.